Below are 31 T cell receptor beta chains sequenced from a single sample in a study of T cell changes during pregnancy in multiple sclerosis (dated by TCRdb to between 2018 and 2021). Library creation used the immunoSEQ multiplex PCR assay. TCRdb retrieved this table from immuneACCESS and kept in-frame rearrangements only. Not all clones are present; in checked studies, unresolved V genes account for under half, and no reason is known for the remainder. For this sample the table gives 45,000 to 60,000 clones, of which around 92% were detected only once. Less than 0.8% of the sample comes from the top ten. Material: CD4+ T cells from peripheral blood mononuclear cells, obtained in the third trimester of pregnancy. These receptors were taken from a female donor with multiple sclerosis, enrolled in a pregnancy study.

The gene calls are TRBV18 and TRBJ1-2, with a tentative D call TRBD1 (6 bases). Germline lookup yields CDR1 KGHSH and CDR2 LQKENI. This CDR3 is 15 amino acids long. The ends were cut back, 1 base at V and 8 bases at J, with 17 bases in the middle. The CDR3 sequence is CASSPQGWGLEGYTF. CDR3 sequence (DNA): TGTGCCAGCTCACCACAAGGGTGGGGGCTAGAGGGCTACACCTTC.

The CDR3 reads CASRVGDSSYNEQFF. CDR3 sequence (DNA): TGCGCCAGCCGCGTTGGGGACAGCTCCTACAATGAGCAGTTCTTC. The chain combines TRBV5-1 with TRBJ2-1; 7 nucleotides match TRBD1. CDR1 is SGHRS, CDR2 YFSETQ, per germline. The CDR3 is 15 residues long. The V segment lost 7 bases and the J segment 0 bases; nucleotides outside the gene matches: 7. Complete variable domain (other parts from reference TRBV5-1 and TRBJ2-1): KAGVTQTPRYLIKTRGQQVTLSCSPISGHRSVSWYQQTPGQGLQFLFEYFSETQRNKGNFPGRFSGRQFSNSRSEMNVSTLELGDSALYLCASRVGDSSYNEQFFGPGTRLTVL.

This clone was detected once. The V and J genes are TRBV5-6 and TRBJ1-6; D is perhaps TRBD1 (5 bases). Trimming took 4 bases from V and 6 from J, leaving 14 bases between them. This CDR3 is 15 amino acids long. Per the germline V gene, CDR1 is SGHDT and CDR2 is YYEEEE. The CDR3: CASSTGVRVNSPLHF. CDR3 DNA sequence: TGTGCCAGCAGCACGGGGGTCAGGGTTAATTCACCCCTCCACTTT.

The genes are TRBV29-1 and TRBJ1-1; no clear D. The CDR3 is 13 residues long. Trimming stripped 6 bases from V and 6 bases from J, with 17 bases between. CDR1 and CDR2 (germline): SQVTM, ANQGSEA. Written as DNA, the CDR3 is TGCAGCGTCACGAGAGGGTGGGATTCTGAAGCTTTCTTT. As protein: CSVTRGWDSEAFF.

The chain recombines TRBV6-6 with TRBJ1-2; D might be TRBD1 (5 bases). Germline V lookup: CDR1 MNHNY, CDR2 SVGAGI (reference sequence). The length of the CDR3 is 14 residues. Trimming removed 4 bases from V and 7 bases from J, with 16 bases in between. This CDR3 reads CASSSARTTTGYTF. As DNA, the CDR3 is TGTGCCAGCAGTTCGGCCAGGACAACAACTGGCTACACCTTC.

This chain uses TRBV10-3 with TRBJ1-5; 11 positions agree with TRBD1. Germline-derived CDR1 and CDR2 are ENHRY and SYGVKD. V shed 3 bases, J shed 7 bases, and the junction held 8 bases outside the gene matches. The CDR3 has 16 amino acids. The DNA for the CDR3 is TGTGCCATCAGTGACCTGGACAGGGGGCGCTTGCAGCCCCAGCATTTT. This encodes CAISDLDRGRLQPQHF.

V gene TRBV7-6 combines with J gene TRBJ2-1; TRBD1 aligns across 7 bases. Germline V lookup: CDR1 SGHVS, CDR2 FNYEAQ. V gave up 2 bases and J gave up 8 bases; unmatched junction bases: 9. The CDR3 contains 15 residues. CDR3 sequence: CASSLSVQGSHEQFF. Here the CDR3 DNA reads TGTGCCAGCAGCTTAAGTGTACAGGGGTCCCATGAGCAGTTCTTC.

V is TRBV6-1 and J is TRBJ1-2; unclear D gene. From germline, CDR1 is MNHNS and CDR2 SASEGT. Trimming stripped 6 bases from V and 7 bases from J, with 12 bases between. CDR3 length: 12 amino acids. CDR3 sequence: CASSQSPGGYTF. DNA of the CDR3: TGTGCCAGCAGCCAATCCCCAGGTGGCTACACCTTC.

The chain recombines TRBV14 with TRBJ2-7; 9 bases line up with TRBD1. Germline V gene data show CDR1 as SGHDN and CDR2 as FVKESK. J lost 3 bases, V lost 1 base, and 10 bases had no gene match. The CDR3 is made up of 17 amino acids. The CDR3 nucleotides read TGTGCCAGCAGCCAAGCCATCACGGGACAGGGAGACTACGAGCAGTACTTC. Protein sequence: CASSQAITGQGDYEQYF.

The V and J genes are TRBV4-2 and TRBJ2-7, with 13 bases aligning to TRBD2. The CDR3 covers 16 residues. CDR1 and CDR2 (germline): LGHNA, YNFKEQ. The V segment lost 6 bases and the J segment 6 bases; nucleotides outside the gene matches: 11. For the CDR3, the DNA is TGTGCCAGCAGTGGAGTCGGTACTAGCGGGGGGGCCGAGCAGTACTTC. It encodes CASSGVGTSGGAEQYF.

V usage is TRBV18 and J usage is TRBJ1-1; D call uncertain. Trimming removed 2 bases at V and 3 bases at J, with 10 bases between. The CDR3 extends over 14 amino acids. Per germline, CDR1 KGHSH and CDR2 LQKENI. The chain's CDR3 is CASSPETDDTEAFF. CDR3 DNA sequence: TGTGCCAGCTCACCAGAAACAGACGACACTGAAGCTTTCTTT.

The gene calls are TRBV4-3 and TRBJ2-7; TRBD2 agrees at 7 bases. The CDR3 has 15 amino acids. After removal of 1 base from V and 0 bases from J, the junction contained 3 bases not matched to a gene. Germline CDR1 and CDR2: LGHNA and YSLEER. The CDR3 loop reads CASSQGGGFSYEQYF. DNA for the CDR3: TGCGCCAGCAGCCAAGGGGGGGGGTTCTCCTACGAGCAGTACTTC.

The chain couples TRBV7-9 to TRBJ1-5, with D uncertain. The CDR3 length is 13 residues. Per germline, CDR1 SEHNR and CDR2 FQNEAQ (reference sequence). The V end was cut by 3 bases, the J end by 6 bases, with 9 bases between. Written as DNA, the CDR3 is TGTGCCAGCAGCTTGGAGGGCGGTCAGCCCCAGCATTTT. This translates into CASSLEGGQPQHF.

The V and J genes are TRBV15 and TRBJ1-3, with a possible D match to TRBD1 (6 bases). The CDR3 loop spans 14 amino acids. The germline V and J ends were trimmed by 1 base and 6 bases, with 10 bases remaining between them. From germline, CDR1 is LNHNV and CDR2 YYDKDF (reference sequence). CDR3 sequence: CATSRGTEENTIYF. In nucleotides, the CDR3 is TGTGCCACCAGCAGAGGGACAGAAGAAAACACCATATATTTT.

V is TRBV6-1 and J is TRBJ1-3; no reliable D call. Trimming took off 5 bases at V and 0 bases at J, with 8 bases between the two ends. The CDR3 has 14 residues. Germline V gene lookup returns CDR1 MNHNS and CDR2 SASEGT. The chain's CDR3 is CASSQTDSGNTIYF. CDR3 nucleotide sequence: TGTGCCAGCAGTCAAACAGACTCTGGAAACACCATATATTTT.

The chain is built from TRBV7-9 and TRBJ1-4; TRBD1 aligns across 7 bases. The CDR3 is 14 residues long. Germline V gene lookup returns CDR1 SEHNR and CDR2 FQNEAQ (reference sequence). The V segment lost 1 base and the J segment 7 bases; nucleotides outside the gene matches: 3. The CDR3 DNA reads TGTGCCAGCAGCTTAGGGGACAGTATTGAAAAACTGTTTTTT. Translation: CASSLGDSIEKLFF.

This clone was observed a single time. The V and J genes are TRBV6-5 and TRBJ1-4; perhaps TRBD1 as D (5 bases). Trimming removed 6 bases at V and 7 bases at J, with 12 bases between. The CDR3 runs 13 residues. Germline lookup yields CDR1 MNHEY and CDR2 SVGAGI. CDR3 loop: CASSPPQGEKLFF. CDR3 sequence (DNA): TGTGCCAGCAGCCCCCCGCAGGGTGAAAAACTGTTTTTT.

The chain combines TRBV7-2 with TRBJ2-5; tentative D call: TRBD2 (6 bases). In germline, CDR1 is SGHTA, CDR2 FQGNSA. This CDR3 has 16 amino acids. V was cut by 5 bases and J by 5 bases, with 21 bases left in between. The CDR3 DNA is TGTGCCAGCAGCGGAAGGGACTCCCCCCTATTCGAGACCCAGTACTTC. It is translated as CASSGRDSPLFETQYF.

The rearrangement joins TRBV28 to TRBJ1-5; 9 nucleotides line up with TRBD1. The CDR3 is made up of 13 amino acids. V lost 7 bases and J lost 6; bases outside the gene matches: 4. Germline values: CDR1 MDHEN, CDR2 SYDVKM. The CDR3 DNA sequence: TGTGCCAGCATAACAGGGGGCGGTCAGCCCCAGCATTTT. Translating it yields CASITGGGQPQHF.

The rearrangement links TRBV19 to TRBJ1-2; 7 bases are shared with TRBD1. Looked up from germline, CDR1 is LNHDA and CDR2 is SQIVND (reference sequence). This CDR3 has 12 residues. Trimming took 5 bases from V and 4 from J; bases not matched to a gene: 1. CDR3 amino acids: CASSGDSYGYTF. In DNA form, the CDR3 reads TGTGCCAGTAGTGGGGACAGCTATGGCTACACCTTC.

This rearrangement joins TRBV6-6 to TRBJ2-1, with 9 bases matching TRBD2. With 6 bases clipped from V and 10 bases from J, the junction kept 13 bases outside the gene matches. The CDR3 consists of 15 residues. Germline V gene sequence: CDR1 MNHNY, CDR2 SVGAGI (reference sequence). The CDR3 sequence is CASSLQLAGVREQFF. DNA for the CDR3: TGTGCCAGCAGCCTTCAATTAGCGGGGGTTAGAGAGCAGTTCTTC.

The chain recombines TRBV7-2 with TRBJ2-3; the D gene is possibly TRBD1 (5 bases). The CDR3 totals 15 residues. Germline CDR1 and CDR2: SGHTA and FQGNSA. V was cut by 2 bases and J by 6 bases, with 15 bases left in between. The CDR3 DNA sequence: TGTGCCAGCAGCTTACCCCTTCCAGGGTCGGATACGCAGTATTTT. Its translation is CASSLPLPGSDTQYF.

In its sample, this clone was seen a few times. The chain's CDR3 is CASSPRLRGDSPLHF. The CDR3 DNA reads as TGTGCCAGCAGCCCACGTTTAAGGGGCGATTCACCCCTCCACTTT. V usage is TRBV7-2 and J usage is TRBJ1-6; D possibly corresponds to TRBD1 (5 bases). The germline V and J ends were trimmed by 5 bases and 8 bases, with 16 bases remaining between them. This CDR3 spans 15 amino acids. Germline V gives CDR1 SGHTA, CDR2 FQGNSA.

The V and J genes are TRBV6-4 and TRBJ1-1; 8 nucleotides line up with TRBD1. The CDR3 sequence is 13 residues long. Germline assignment: CDR1 MRHNA and CDR2 SNTAGT. V gave up 6 bases and J gave up 4 bases; unmatched junction bases: 4. The CDR3 spells CASRSTGGTEAFF. The CDR3 DNA reads as TGTGCCAGCAGATCAACAGGGGGCACTGAAGCTTTCTTT.

CDR3 sequence reads: CASSPPGSSSEQFF. The CDR3 coding sequence is TGTGCCAGCAGCCCCCCGGGAAGCTCGAGTGAGCAGTTCTTC. This chain links TRBV6-5 with TRBJ2-1; a weak D match, TRBD2 (5 bases). V lost 6 bases and J 9 bases, leaving 18 bases between the germline ends. Germline V lookup: CDR1 MNHEY, CDR2 SVGAGI. This CDR3 comprises 14 residues.

This chain uses TRBV9 with TRBJ1-4, with D tentatively TRBD1 (5 bases). This CDR3 is built from 15 residues. V was cut by 2 bases and J by 3 bases, with 11 bases left in between. The germline CDR1 and CDR2 sequences are SGDLS and YYNGEE. CDR3 nucleotides: TGTGCCAGCAGCGTGGGGGGTGAGGCTAATGAAAAACTGTTTTTT. This encodes CASSVGGEANEKLFF.

V is TRBV5-1 and J is TRBJ1-4; the D gene is possibly TRBD1 (6 bases). The CDR3 consists of 14 residues. V gave up 0 bases and J gave up 5 bases, with 8 bases separating them. In germline, CDR1 is SGHRS, CDR2 YFSETQ. Here the CDR3 DNA reads TGCGCCAGCAGCTTGGGGGGGGGCAATGAAAAACTGTTTTTT. Its protein product is CASSLGGGNEKLFF.

The J gene is TRBJ2-3, the V gene TRBV6-1; 12 bases agree with TRBD2. The CDR3 spans 16 residues. Germline V lookup: CDR1 MNHNS, CDR2 SASEGT. Germline trimming cut 4 bases from V and 3 bases from J; bases unmatched to any gene: 5. The CDR3 sequence: CASSALAGGRTDTQYF. CDR3 DNA sequence: TGTGCCAGCAGTGCCCTAGCGGGGGGGCGGACAGATACGCAGTATTTT.

The chain employs TRBV15 and TRBJ2-1, with D perhaps matching TRBD2 (7 bases). CDR3 length equals 16 residues. Trimming removed 1 base from V and 6 bases from J, with 16 bases in between. The V gene's germline CDR1 is LNHNV and CDR2 YYDKDF (reference sequence). The DNA of the CDR3 is TGTGCCACCAGCAGAGGAGAGGGGGGGCCTCGCAATGAGCAGTTCTTC. Its translation: CATSRGEGGPRNEQFF.

J is TRBJ1-6 and V is TRBV5-5; D is perhaps TRBD1 (5 bases). In germline, CDR1 is SGHKS, CDR2 YYEKEE (reference sequence). The CDR3 runs 14 residues. V was cut by 5 bases and J by 9 bases, with 15 bases left in between. The CDR3 is CASRGGGSGSPLHF. CDR3 bases: TGTGCCAGCAGGGGCGGGGGATCTGGTTCACCCCTCCACTTT. Using reference TRBV5-5 and TRBJ1-6 for the parts outside the CDR3, the full variable domain is DAGVTQSPTHLIKTRGQQVTLRCSPISGHKSVSWYQQVLGQGPQFIFQYYEKEERGRGNFPDRFSARQFPNYSSELNVNALLLGDSALYLCASRGGGSGSPLHFGNGTRLTVT.

The chain uses TRBV18 and TRBJ1-1; D possibly corresponds to TRBD1 (6 bases). V lost 6 bases to trimming and J lost 6 bases, with 14 bases between them. Per the germline V gene, CDR1 is KGHSH and CDR2 is LQKENI. CDR3 length: 13 residues. CDR3 DNA: TGTGCCAGCTCTGCTACAGGGTCTCCTGAAGCTTTCTTT. It encodes CASSATGSPEAFF.